Described below is a single T cell receptor beta chain sequence and its context. Its antigen is undetermined. The ends lost 4 bases at V and 1 base at J; junction bases unmatched: 4. The CDR3 spans 16 residues. Germline lookup yields CDR1 MNHEY and CDR2 SVGAGI. PCR primers comprised 60 Vbeta and 13 Jbeta primers. Sequenced by immunoSEQ multiplex PCR; TCRdb stores in-frame clones only, minus some. This table has roughly 300,000 clones, roughly 90% appearing once. This sample was included in a study of cytomegalovirus exposure and HLA in healthy donors. General observations from the study: HLA-A and HLA-B allele assignments for most subjects were reportedly predicted accurately using TCR beta sequences.

The V call is TRBV6-5, the J call TRBJ2-1; 10 positions match TRBD1. Source material: PBMCs. The source of this sequence is a middle-aged man in good health and CMV-seropositive. The CDR3 is CASSSGQGVSYNEQFF. The CDR3 DNA reads as TGTGCCAGCAGTTCCGGACAGGGGGTTTCCTACAATGAGCAGTTCTTC.